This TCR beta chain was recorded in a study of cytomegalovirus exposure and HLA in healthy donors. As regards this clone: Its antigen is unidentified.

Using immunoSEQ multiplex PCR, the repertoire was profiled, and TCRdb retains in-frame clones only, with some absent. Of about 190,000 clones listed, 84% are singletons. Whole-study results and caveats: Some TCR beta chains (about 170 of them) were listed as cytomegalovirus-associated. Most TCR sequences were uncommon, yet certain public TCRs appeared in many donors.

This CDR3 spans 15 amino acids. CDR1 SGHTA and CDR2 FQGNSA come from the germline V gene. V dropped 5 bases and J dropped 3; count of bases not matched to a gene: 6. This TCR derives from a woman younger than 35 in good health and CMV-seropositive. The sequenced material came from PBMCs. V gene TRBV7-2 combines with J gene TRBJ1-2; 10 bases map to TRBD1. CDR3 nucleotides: TGTGCCAGCAGCACCGGACAGGGGGGGTACTATGGCTACACCTTC. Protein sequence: CASSTGQGGYYGYTF.